This is a list of T cell receptor beta chains from one sample in a study of blood T cell repertoires in COVID-19. The protocol was immunoSEQ multiplex PCR, while the TCRdb copy is restricted to in-frame clones and leaves out a portion. This sample has about 89,000 clones; about 78% occur once, and the top ten carry 13% to 15%. Material: peripheral blood. Receptors originate from a woman older than 75 with acute or convalescent COVID-19. The CDR3 runs from the conserved cysteine through the conserved F or W. The order of the fields is V gene, J gene, clone size, D gene, CDR3 protein, CDR3 DNA. The D gene is left open where the match is weak. The size field is filled for only some rows; it gives once, few, many or a size class.

v_call: TRBV29-1
j_call: TRBJ2-7
clone_size: few
d_call: TRBD2
cdr3_aa: CSVTSTSGLSSYEQYF
cdr3_nt: TGCAGCGTTACCTCGACTAGCGGCTTAAGCTCCTACGAGCAGTACTTC

v_call: TRBV5-1
j_call: TRBJ2-6
clone_size: .
d_call: TRBD1
cdr3_aa: CASSPGTASGANVLTF
cdr3_nt: TGCGCCAGCAGCCCGGGGACAGCCTCTGGGGCCAACGTCCTGACTTTC

v_call: TRBV13
j_call: TRBJ2-3
clone_size: .
d_call: TRBD1
cdr3_aa: CASSPLRAGGLTDTQYF
cdr3_nt: TGTGCCAGCAGCCCTTTACGGGCAGGGGGTCTCACAGATACGCAGTATTTT

v_call: TRBV7-3
j_call: TRBJ2-2
clone_size: .
d_call: .
cdr3_aa: CASSSDTGELFF
cdr3_nt: TGTGCCAGCAGCTCTGACACCGGGGAGCTGTTTTTT

v_call: TRBV28
j_call: TRBJ2-5
clone_size: .
d_call: TRBD2
cdr3_aa: CALGGLAGRGETQYF
cdr3_nt: TGTGCCTTGGGGGGACTAGCGGGGCGGGGAGAGACCCAGTACTTC

v_call: TRBV28
j_call: TRBJ1-2
clone_size: .
d_call: TRBD1
cdr3_aa: CASREGTGIYGYTF
cdr3_nt: TGTGCCAGCAGGGAGGGGACAGGGATCTATGGCTACACCTTC

v_call: TRBV19
j_call: TRBJ2-2
clone_size: few
d_call: TRBD2
cdr3_aa: CASSTGLAGAYYANTGELFF
cdr3_nt: TGTGCCAGTAGTACCGGACTAGCGGGGGCCTACTACGCGAACACCGGGGAGCTGTTTTTT

v_call: TRBV6-1
j_call: TRBJ1-2
clone_size: few
d_call: TRBD1
cdr3_aa: CASRERGRVGGYTF
cdr3_nt: TGTGCCAGCCGTGAGAGGGGGCGCGTTGGGGGCTACACCTTC

v_call: TRBV12-3/TRBV12-4
j_call: TRBJ1-1
clone_size: .
d_call: .
cdr3_aa: CASSQSSNTEAFF
cdr3_nt: TGTGCCAGCAGTCAATCATCGAACACTGAAGCTTTCTTT

v_call: TRBV6-5
j_call: TRBJ1-1
clone_size: .
d_call: TRBD1
cdr3_aa: CASRLHQGENTEAFF
cdr3_nt: TGTGCCAGCAGGCTCCATCAGGGGGAGAACACTGAAGCTTTCTTT

v_call: TRBV7-6
j_call: TRBJ2-5
clone_size: .
d_call: .
cdr3_aa: CASSLAGYPTQETQYF
cdr3_nt: TGTGCCAGCAGCTTAGCGGGCTACCCTACACAAGAGACCCAGTACTTC

v_call: TRBV9
j_call: TRBJ2-1
clone_size: .
d_call: TRBD1
cdr3_aa: CASSVAGQGDNEQFF
cdr3_nt: TGTGCCAGCAGCGTAGCAGGACAGGGAGACAATGAGCAGTTCTTC

v_call: TRBV28
j_call: TRBJ1-6
clone_size: .
d_call: TRBD1
cdr3_aa: CASSLLGQGSNSPLHF
cdr3_nt: TGTGCCAGCAGCCTGCTCGGACAGGGCAGTAATTCACCCCTCCACTTT

v_call: TRBV29-1
j_call: TRBJ2-1
clone_size: .
d_call: TRBD2
cdr3_aa: CSVPGTRGGASGVWTYNEQFF
cdr3_nt: TGCAGCGTCCCCGGGACTCGCGGGGGGGCCTCGGGGGTATGGACCTACAATGAGCAGTTCTTC

v_call: TRBV5-1
j_call: TRBJ1-6
clone_size: few
d_call: .
cdr3_aa: CASSLGGSERSPLHF
cdr3_nt: TGCGCCAGCAGCTTAGGAGGGTCCGAACGCTCACCCCTCCACTTT

v_call: TRBV7-9
j_call: TRBJ1-3
clone_size: .
d_call: .
cdr3_aa: CASTPPGGFGNTIYF
cdr3_nt: TGTGCCAGCACCCCGCCGGGGGGATTCGGAAACACCATATATTTT

v_call: TRBV5-6
j_call: TRBJ1-5
clone_size: .
d_call: .
cdr3_aa: CASSQFGGSGQNQPQHF
cdr3_nt: TGTGCCAGCAGCCAATTCGGGGGGAGCGGGCAGAATCAGCCCCAGCATTTT

v_call: TRBV9
j_call: TRBJ1-1
clone_size: .
d_call: TRBD1
cdr3_aa: CASSPWDREHTEAFF
cdr3_nt: TGTGCCAGCAGCCCCTGGGACAGGGAACACACTGAAGCTTTCTTT

v_call: TRBV6-2/TRBV6-3
j_call: TRBJ1-2
clone_size: .
d_call: .
cdr3_aa: CASSYQGSNYGYTF
cdr3_nt: TGTGCCAGCAGTTACCAGGGCTCTAACTATGGCTACACCTTC

v_call: TRBV18
j_call: TRBJ1-2
clone_size: few
d_call: .
cdr3_aa: CASSPRGLLNYGYTF
cdr3_nt: TGTGCCAGCTCACCACGCGGGCTCTTGAACTATGGCTACACCTTC

v_call: TRBV10-3
j_call: TRBJ1-1
clone_size: .
d_call: TRBD1
cdr3_aa: CAISESGQSLDEAFF
cdr3_nt: TGTGCCATCAGTGAGTCGGGACAGTCTTTAGATGAAGCTTTCTTT

v_call: TRBV4-1
j_call: TRBJ1-2
clone_size: .
d_call: .
cdr3_aa: CASSQHPPLGLQFGYTF
cdr3_nt: TGCGCCAGCAGCCAACATCCCCCATTGGGGCTCCAGTTTGGCTACACCTTC

v_call: TRBV5-1
j_call: TRBJ2-5
clone_size: few
d_call: .
cdr3_aa: CASSLDSPGGTQYF
cdr3_nt: TGCGCCAGCAGCTTGGATAGCCCCGGGGGGACCCAGTACTTC

v_call: TRBV2
j_call: TRBJ2-1
clone_size: .
d_call: .
cdr3_aa: CASSEGAGAYNEQFF
cdr3_nt: TGTGCCAGCAGTGAAGGTGCGGGGGCGTACAATGAGCAGTTCTTC

v_call: TRBV5-8
j_call: TRBJ1-2
clone_size: .
d_call: .
cdr3_aa: CASSLASPGYGYTF
cdr3_nt: TGTGCCAGCAGCTTGGCCAGTCCTGGCTATGGCTACACCTTC

v_call: TRBV18
j_call: TRBJ2-2
clone_size: .
d_call: .
cdr3_aa: CASSPRGLTGTGELFF
cdr3_nt: TGTGCCAGCTCACCACGTGGTCTAACAGGCACCGGGGAGCTGTTTTTT

v_call: TRBV5-1
j_call: TRBJ1-3
clone_size: .
d_call: .
cdr3_aa: CASSITGYGDTIYF
cdr3_nt: TGCGCCAGCAGCATAACGGGGTATGGGGACACCATATATTTT

v_call: TRBV5-1
j_call: TRBJ1-2
clone_size: .
d_call: .
cdr3_aa: CASSLFEQTYGYTF
cdr3_nt: TGCGCCAGCAGCTTGTTTGAGCAGACATATGGCTACACCTTC

v_call: TRBV9
j_call: TRBJ1-2
clone_size: .
d_call: .
cdr3_aa: CASSSHLRGGPYGYTF
cdr3_nt: TGTGCCAGCAGCTCCCATCTCAGGGGAGGGCCCTATGGCTACACCTTC

v_call: TRBV29-1
j_call: TRBJ1-1
clone_size: .
d_call: TRBD1
cdr3_aa: CSVVQGAYSEAFF
cdr3_nt: TGCAGCGTTGTACAGGGGGCTTACAGTGAAGCTTTCTTT

v_call: TRBV3-1/TRBV3-2
j_call: TRBJ2-3
clone_size: .
d_call: .
cdr3_aa: CASSQVDWDTQYF
cdr3_nt: TGTGCCAGCAGCCAAGTAGACTGGGATACGCAGTATTTT

v_call: TRBV7-3
j_call: TRBJ2-7
clone_size: .
d_call: .
cdr3_aa: CASSLEYNGEQYF
cdr3_nt: TGTGCCAGCAGCCTCGAATATAACGGCGAGCAGTACTTC

v_call: TRBV11-3
j_call: TRBJ1-2
clone_size: .
d_call: TRBD1
cdr3_aa: CASSVGTEPNYGYTF
cdr3_nt: TGTGCCAGCAGCGTGGGGACAGAGCCTAACTATGGCTACACCTTC

v_call: TRBV7-2
j_call: TRBJ2-2
clone_size: .
d_call: TRBD2
cdr3_aa: CASSFLAGQTGELFF
cdr3_nt: TGTGCCAGCAGCTTCCTAGCGGGGCAAACCGGGGAGCTGTTTTTT

v_call: TRBV5-1
j_call: TRBJ2-1
clone_size: .
d_call: TRBD2
cdr3_aa: CASSSGGSYNEQFF
cdr3_nt: TGCGCCAGCAGCTCGGGGGGCTCCTACAATGAGCAGTTCTTC

v_call: TRBV2
j_call: TRBJ1-4
clone_size: once
d_call: TRBD1
cdr3_aa: CASSWTGGFESLFF
cdr3_nt: TGTGCCAGCAGCTGGACAGGGGGGTTCGAAAGCCTGTTTTTT

v_call: TRBV6-5
j_call: TRBJ2-7
clone_size: .
d_call: TRBD1
cdr3_aa: CASSYSNRGSHGEQYF
cdr3_nt: TGTGCCAGCAGTTACTCCAACAGGGGGTCTCACGGCGAGCAGTACTTC

v_call: TRBV7-9
j_call: TRBJ2-7
clone_size: .
d_call: .
cdr3_aa: CASSLPPGLPLSYEQYF
cdr3_nt: TGTGCCAGCAGCTTGCCCCCCGGGTTACCACTATCCTACGAGCAGTACTTC

v_call: TRBV16
j_call: TRBJ2-7
clone_size: .
d_call: .
cdr3_aa: CASSQSGLLGEQYF
cdr3_nt: TGTGCCAGCAGCCAATCGGGACTCCTGGGGGAGCAGTACTTC

v_call: TRBV10-3
j_call: TRBJ2-3
clone_size: once
d_call: .
cdr3_aa: CAISPFSGRSTDTQYF
cdr3_nt: TGTGCCATCAGCCCCTTCAGCGGAAGATCCACAGATACGCAGTATTTT

v_call: TRBV7-9
j_call: TRBJ1-1
clone_size: .
d_call: .
cdr3_aa: CASSLLGDEDTEAFF
cdr3_nt: TGTGCCAGCAGCTTACTTGGTGATGAGGACACTGAAGCTTTCTTT

v_call: TRBV11-2
j_call: TRBJ1-5
clone_size: .
d_call: .
cdr3_aa: CASSLAGFNQPQHF
cdr3_nt: TGTGCCAGCAGCTTAGCAGGCTTCAATCAGCCCCAGCATTTT

v_call: TRBV4-2
j_call: TRBJ1-6
clone_size: .
d_call: .
cdr3_aa: CASSQDTGPYSPLHF
cdr3_nt: TGTGCCAGCAGCCAAGATACAGGACCCTATTCACCCCTCCACTTT

v_call: TRBV3-1/TRBV3-2
j_call: TRBJ2-3
clone_size: .
d_call: TRBD2
cdr3_aa: CASSQTSGGVGTDTQYF
cdr3_nt: TGTGCCAGCAGCCAGACTAGCGGGGGAGTCGGCACAGATACGCAGTATTTT

v_call: TRBV6-5
j_call: TRBJ2-5
clone_size: .
d_call: .
cdr3_aa: CASRTGQGETQYF
cdr3_nt: TGTGCCAGCAGAACCGGGCAGGGGGAGACCCAGTACTTC

v_call: TRBV10-3
j_call: TRBJ1-5
clone_size: .
d_call: TRBD1
cdr3_aa: CAISTGGRYQPQHF
cdr3_nt: TGTGCCATCAGTACAGGGGGCCGTTATCAGCCCCAGCATTTT

v_call: TRBV9
j_call: TRBJ2-7
clone_size: .
d_call: .
cdr3_aa: CASSHKGYSYEQYF
cdr3_nt: TGTGCCAGCAGCCACAAGGGGTACTCCTACGAGCAGTACTTC

v_call: TRBV6-6
j_call: TRBJ2-7
clone_size: .
d_call: TRBD1
cdr3_aa: CASRNGQGSYEQYF
cdr3_nt: TGTGCCAGCAGGAATGGACAGGGGAGCTACGAGCAGTACTTC

v_call: TRBV12-5
j_call: TRBJ2-2
clone_size: .
d_call: TRBD2
cdr3_aa: CASGPRLAVTTGELFF
cdr3_nt: TGTGCTAGTGGACCAAGACTAGCGGTAACTACCGGGGAGCTGTTTTTT

v_call: TRBV11-1
j_call: TRBJ1-1
clone_size: few
d_call: TRBD1
cdr3_aa: CASSFGGTGRKAFF
cdr3_nt: TGTGCCAGCAGCTTTGGGGGGACAGGCCGGAAAGCTTTCTTT